What follows are 13 T cell receptor beta chains derived from one specimen sequenced in a study of CD8 T cells in Susac syndrome. An input of about 0.5 to 1 ug of RNA was subjected to reverse transcription using random hexamers. TCRdb analysed the immunoSEQ multiplex PCR reads with MiXCR anew, one entry per CDR3 protein. The sample has a few hundred thousand distinct CDR3 sequences, 93% seen once. Sequencing was done on a sample of CD4+ T cells from PBMCs. The receptor set was obtained from a human donor with multiple sclerosis.

The gene calls are TRBV6-7 and TRBJ1-2; TRBD1 aligns across 7 bases. TRBV6-7 is sorted into the ORF group, with uncertain function. V shed 2 bases, J shed 8 bases, and the junction held 17 bases outside the gene matches. The CDR3 has 17 residues. The CDR3 spells CASSYPAARGRARGYTF. The DNA for the CDR3 is TGTGCCAGCAGTTACCCCGCGGCGAGGGGGCGGGCGCGCGGCTACACCTTC.

In its sample, this clonotype was seen once. This chain links TRBV29-1 with TRBJ1-1; D is ambiguous. The V gene's germline CDR1 is SQVTM and CDR2 ANQGSEA. The V end was cut by 1 base, the J end by 1 base, with 10 bases between. The CDR3 has 14 residues. In DNA form, the CDR3 reads TGCAGCGTTGAAGGCCACACCAAGAACACTGAAGCTTTCTTT. This translates into CSVEGHTKNTEAFF.

The gene calls are TRBV25-1 and TRBJ2-3; 8 bases align to TRBD1. The length of the CDR3 is 14 residues. Per germline, CDR1 MGHDK and CDR2 SYGVNS. The trim removed 2 bases at V and 4 bases at J, leaving 2 bases unmatched. The CDR3 spells CASSEQGAADTQYF. DNA for the CDR3: TGTGCCAGCAGTGAACAGGGGGCTGCAGATACGCAGTATTTT.

The chain recombines TRBV30 with TRBJ1-4; D possibly corresponds to TRBD1 (6 bases). The germline gives CDR1 GTSNPN, CDR2 SVGIG (reference sequence). The CDR3 sequence is 13 residues long. Between the trimmed V and J ends, which lost 0 bases and 10 bases, there was a span of 12 bases. Written as DNA, the CDR3 is TGTGCCTGGAGTGTACTTGAGGGGGGAAAACTGTTTTTT. Its protein is CAWSVLEGGKLFF.

This sequence joins TRBV24-1 and TRBJ2-2; D not certain. The CDR3 has 14 residues. V was pared by 4 bases and J by 4 bases, with 9 bases between. From germline, CDR1 is KGHDR and CDR2 SFDVKD. The CDR3 DNA follows: TGTGCCACCAGTGAAGGACCGAGCACCGGGGAGCTGTTTTTT. Its translation: CATSEGPSTGELFF.

This clonotype has only a few counts. The V call is TRBV12-3 or TRBV12-4, the J call TRBJ2-6, with D possibly being TRBD1 (6 bases). V was cut by 5 bases and J by 1 base, with 12 bases left in between. This CDR3 region has 16 residues. The CDR3 loop is CASSTGDRSGANVLTF. Written as DNA, the CDR3 is TGTGCCAGCAGTACAGGTGACAGGTCTGGGGCCAACGTCCTGACTTTC.

This chain uses TRBV3-1 with TRBJ2-1; 13 bases agree with TRBD2. Germline loops: CDR1 LGHDT, CDR2 YNNKEL (reference sequence). This CDR3 has 16 residues. Trimming cost V 3 bases and J 10 bases; bases outside gene matches: 9. CDR3 coding DNA: TGTGCCAGCAGCCAGGGACTAGCGGGACAGGGTCCAGAGCAGTTCTTC. The encoded protein is CASSQGLAGQGPEQFF.

The rearrangement links TRBV29-1 to TRBJ2-5; no reliable D call. Germline CDR1 and CDR2: SQVTM and ANQGSEA. CDR3 length: 14 amino acids. With 4 bases removed from V and 4 bases from J, the gap between germline ends came to 16 bases. As DNA, the CDR3 is TGCAGCGTTGTAAGACAACCGGGCGGAGAGACCCAGTACTTC. It codes for CSVVRQPGGETQYF.

The chain has TRBV20-1 and TRBJ2-4; TRBD1 matches 10 bases. Germline lookup yields CDR1 DFQATT and CDR2 SNEGSKA (reference sequence). Losses at the gene ends were 0 bases for V and 7 bases for J; bases not matched to a gene: 6. CDR3 length: 15 residues. CDR3 region: CSARDRQGASNIQYF. The DNA for the CDR3 is TGCAGTGCTAGAGATCGACAGGGGGCATCGAACATTCAGTACTTC.

V is TRBV30 and J is TRBJ2-7; D may be TRBD1 (5 bases). Germline CDR1 reads GTSNPN; CDR2 reads SVGIG (reference sequence). The CDR3 spans 13 residues. With 4 bases removed from V and 2 bases from J, the gap between germline ends came to 12 bases. CDR3: CAWTQGLTYEQYF. DNA of the CDR3: TGTGCCTGGACGCAGGGCCTGACCTACGAGCAGTACTTC.

The V and J genes are TRBV7-6 and TRBJ2-3; the D gene is possibly TRBD1 (5 bases). This CDR3 has 16 amino acids. Between the trimmed V and J ends, which lost 1 base and 0 bases, there was a span of 11 bases. The V gene's germline CDR1 is SGHVS and CDR2 FNYEAQ. As DNA, the CDR3 is TGTGCCAGCAGCTTAGATCAGGGTTTCAGCACAGATACGCAGTATTTT. Translated, it gives CASSLDQGFSTDTQYF.

The chain recombines TRBV12-3 or TRBV12-4 with TRBJ1-4; D not resolved. The CDR3 loop spans 14 amino acids. The germline V and J ends were trimmed by 6 bases and 0 bases, with 8 bases remaining between them. DNA of the CDR3: TGTGCCAGCAGACAGTCTGCAACTAATGAAAAACTGTTTTTT. This gives the protein CASRQSATNEKLFF.

The chain recombines TRBV5-1 with TRBJ2-2; TRBD1 might be the D (6 bases). The CDR3 covers 14 residues. The V gene's germline CDR1 is SGHRS and CDR2 YFSETQ. V gave up 7 bases and J gave up 1 base, with 11 bases separating them. The CDR3 DNA is TGCGCCAGCGGCCGAGGGGGGAACACCGGGGAGCTGTTTTTT. Its protein product is CASGRGGNTGELFF.